What follows are 7 T cell receptor beta chains derived from one specimen sequenced in a study of cytomegalovirus exposure and HLA in healthy donors. The method was immunoSEQ multiplex PCR; TCRdb's version includes in-frame clones alone and lacks a portion of them. The sample consists of 100,000 to 130,000 clones, almost 96% of them appearing once. The sample consisted of PBMCs. These receptors all stem from a woman younger than 30 in good health and CMV-seronegative.

This clone was observed a few times. This sequence joins TRBV20-1 and TRBJ2-3, with D hard to call. This CDR3 is built from 11 residues. Germline CDR1 reads DFQATT; CDR2 reads SNEGSKA (reference sequence). The CDR3 bases are TGCAGACCGGGTAGCCCAGATACGCAGTATTTT. Translation: CRPGSPDTQYF.

This chain joins TRBV5-4 and TRBJ2-5; unclear D gene. The CDR3 runs 17 residues. The germline V gene encodes CDR1 SGHNT and CDR2 YYREEE (reference sequence). V was pared by 1 base and J by 1 base, with 17 bases between. The CDR3 bases are TGTGCCAGCAGCTTGTATGAAGCAATCTCCCCCCAAGAGACCCAGTACTTC. It is translated as CASSLYEAISPQETQYF.

The chain couples TRBV6-5 to TRBJ2-2, with 7 bases aligning to TRBD2. Trimming took 4 bases from V and 5 from J; bases not matched to a gene: 7. The CDR3 is made up of 15 amino acids. Germline V lookup: CDR1 MNHEY, CDR2 SVGAGI. The DNA for the CDR3 is TGTGCCAGCAGTTTGACTAGCTGGGGGACCGGGGAGCTGTTTTTT. As protein: CASSLTSWGTGELFF.

This clone came up once. The chain uses TRBV2 and TRBJ2-5, with a tentative D call TRBD2 (6 bases). Deletions cut 8 bases from V and 1 base from J, with 14 bases between. Looked up from germline, CDR1 is SNHLY and CDR2 is FYNNEI. This CDR3 is 14 amino acids long. CDR3 nucleotide sequence: TGTGCCAGCCCACGGGAGCGGCGCCAAGAGACCCAGTACTTC. This codes for CASPRERRQETQYF. Supplemented by reference TRBV2 and TRBJ2-5, the full variable domain reads EPEVTQTPSHQVTQMGQEVILRCVPISNHLYFYWYRQILGQKVEFLVSFYNNEISEKSEIFDDQFSVERPDGSNFTLKIRSTKLEDSAMYFCASPRERRQETQYFGPGTRLLVL.

The chain is built from TRBV19 and TRBJ1-2; 10 positions agree with TRBD1. There are 14 residues in the CDR3. CDR1 is LNHDA and CDR2 is SQIVND in the germline V gene (reference sequence). V shed 0 bases, J shed 8 bases, and the junction held 3 bases outside the gene matches. In DNA form, the CDR3 reads TGTGCCAGTAGTATAGAGACAGGGGGCTTAGGCTACACCTTC. Its translation: CASSIETGGLGYTF.

The CDR3, as DNA: TGTGCCAGCAGCTTTGTGGGGGAGGACATTCAGTACTTC. Residues: CASSFVGEDIQYF. The rearrangement joins TRBV7-3 to TRBJ2-4, with D tentatively TRBD2 (6 bases). The ends were cut back, 3 bases at V and 8 bases at J, with 11 bases in the middle. The CDR3 runs 13 residues. CDR1 is SGHTA and CDR2 is FQGTGA in the germline V gene.

The chain carries TRBV6-1 and TRBJ1-3, with a possible D match to TRBD1 (5 bases). Germline values: CDR1 MNHNS, CDR2 SASEGT. The CDR3 length is 13 residues. V gave up 8 bases and J gave up 2 bases, with 10 bases separating them. As DNA, the CDR3 is TGTGCCAGCGAGTCAGGGCCTGGAAACACCATATATTTT. Translated: CASESGPGNTIYF.